A selection of T cell receptor beta chains follows, all from one sample in a study of technical replicates of blood from several donors. Repertoires were generated with immunoSEQ multiplex PCR, while TCRdb's copy carries only in-frame clones and drops some. Among about 76,000 clones listed, roughly 91% were seen once. Source material: T cells isolated from PBMCs. The origin of the receptors is a human donor in good health. Both conserved end residues are part of each CDR3. The order of the fields is J gene, D gene, clone size, V gene, CDR3 protein, CDR3 DNA. The D gene is left open where the match is weak. For some rows the clone size is stated as once, few or many, or as a class when expanded; others skip it.

j_call: TRBJ2-1
d_call: TRBD2
clone_size: .
v_call: TRBV18
cdr3_aa: CASSPYGGAVFEQFF
cdr3_nt: TGTGCCAGCTCACCTTACGGGGGGGCAGTCTTTGAGCAGTTCTTC

j_call: TRBJ2-7
d_call: .
clone_size: .
v_call: TRBV4-1
cdr3_aa: CASSVEYGSYEQYF
cdr3_nt: TGCGCCAGCAGCGTCGAGTACGGCTCCTACGAGCAGTACTTC

j_call: TRBJ1-1
d_call: .
clone_size: .
v_call: TRBV30
cdr3_aa: CAWRYNTEAFF
cdr3_nt: TGTGCCTGGAGATATAACACTGAAGCTTTCTTT

j_call: TRBJ2-3
d_call: TRBD1
clone_size: .
v_call: TRBV2
cdr3_aa: CAGRTGDRTDTQYF
cdr3_nt: TGTGCCGGCCGGACAGGGGATAGAACAGATACGCAGTATTTT

j_call: TRBJ2-2
d_call: .
clone_size: few
v_call: TRBV11-2
cdr3_aa: CASSLPRNTGELFF
cdr3_nt: TGTGCCAGCAGCCTCCCGAGGAACACCGGGGAGCTGTTTTTT

j_call: TRBJ1-5
d_call: TRBD1
clone_size: .
v_call: TRBV6-4
cdr3_aa: CASSAAQGANQPQHF
cdr3_nt: TGTGCCAGCAGTGCCGCTCAGGGGGCCAATCAGCCCCAGCATTTT

j_call: TRBJ2-5
d_call: .
clone_size: .
v_call: TRBV30
cdr3_aa: CAWSVIRETQYF
cdr3_nt: TGTGCCTGGAGTGTTATCCGAGAGACCCAGTACTTC

j_call: TRBJ1-1
d_call: .
clone_size: .
v_call: TRBV6-5
cdr3_aa: CASSSRVSEAFF
cdr3_nt: TGTGCCAGCAGTAGCAGGGTATCTGAAGCTTTCTTT

j_call: TRBJ2-7
d_call: TRBD2
clone_size: .
v_call: TRBV19
cdr3_aa: CASSRAGVGYEQYF
cdr3_nt: TGTGCCAGTAGTCGGGCGGGAGTGGGCTACGAGCAGTACTTC

j_call: TRBJ2-2
d_call: .
clone_size: once
v_call: TRBV9
cdr3_aa: CASSVEGLLTGELFF
cdr3_nt: TGTGCCAGCAGCGTAGAAGGACTCCTCACCGGGGAGCTGTTTTTT

j_call: TRBJ1-1
d_call: .
clone_size: few
v_call: TRBV27
cdr3_aa: CASSSGRGNTEAFF
cdr3_nt: TGTGCCAGCAGTTCTGGGAGAGGAAACACTGAAGCTTTCTTT

j_call: TRBJ2-7
d_call: TRBD1
clone_size: once
v_call: TRBV7-9
cdr3_aa: CASSITGTGFEQYF
cdr3_nt: TGTGCCAGCAGCATTACCGGGACAGGGTTCGAGCAGTACTTC

j_call: TRBJ1-5
d_call: .
clone_size: .
v_call: TRBV12-5
cdr3_aa: CASGLDNNQPQHF
cdr3_nt: TGTGCTAGTGGTCTGGACAACAATCAGCCCCAGCATTTT

j_call: TRBJ1-3
d_call: .
clone_size: .
v_call: TRBV27
cdr3_aa: CASSPKQGPPTGNTIYF
cdr3_nt: TGTGCCAGCAGTCCCAAACAGGGTCCTCCAACCGGAAACACCATATATTTT

j_call: TRBJ1-6
d_call: .
clone_size: .
v_call: TRBV18
cdr3_aa: CASSPLGGSSYNSPLHF
cdr3_nt: TGTGCCAGCTCACCATTGGGCGGGAGCTCCTATAATTCACCCCTCCACTTT

j_call: TRBJ1-5
d_call: .
clone_size: .
v_call: TRBV28
cdr3_aa: CASRVEGAGNQPQHF
cdr3_nt: TGTGCCAGCAGAGTTGAGGGCGCGGGCAATCAGCCCCAGCATTTT

j_call: TRBJ1-2
d_call: TRBD1
clone_size: .
v_call: TRBV6-1
cdr3_aa: CASSEDRGWGYGYTF
cdr3_nt: TGTGCCAGCAGTGAAGACAGGGGATGGGGCTATGGCTACACCTTC

j_call: TRBJ2-3
d_call: TRBD1
clone_size: .
v_call: TRBV27
cdr3_aa: CASSLKTPGQLFRTDTQYF
cdr3_nt: TGTGCCAGCAGTTTAAAGACTCCGGGACAGCTATTTCGCACAGATACGCAGTATTTT

j_call: TRBJ2-4
d_call: .
clone_size: .
v_call: TRBV5-4
cdr3_aa: CASSLASPPENIQYF
cdr3_nt: TGTGCCAGCAGCTTGGCCAGTCCCCCAGAAAACATTCAGTACTTC

j_call: TRBJ2-3
d_call: .
clone_size: .
v_call: TRBV28
cdr3_aa: CASSLWAGRTWDTQYF
cdr3_nt: TGTGCCAGCAGTTTATGGGCGGGAAGGACCTGGGATACGCAGTATTTT

j_call: TRBJ1-2
d_call: .
clone_size: .
v_call: TRBV7-2
cdr3_aa: CASSYGGNYGYTF
cdr3_nt: TGTGCCAGCAGCTACGGGGGAAACTATGGCTACACCTTC

j_call: TRBJ2-1
d_call: .
clone_size: .
v_call: TRBV7-9
cdr3_aa: CASSLRLPSSYNEQFF
cdr3_nt: TGTGCCAGCAGCTTACGCCTCCCGAGCTCCTACAATGAGCAGTTCTTC

j_call: TRBJ1-1
d_call: .
clone_size: .
v_call: TRBV7-9
cdr3_aa: CASSPRTVLNTEAFF
cdr3_nt: TGTGCCAGCAGCCCCCGGACAGTTTTGAACACTGAAGCTTTCTTT

j_call: TRBJ1-2
d_call: .
clone_size: .
v_call: TRBV29-1
cdr3_aa: CSVVPRFGGGYTF
cdr3_nt: TGCAGCGTTGTCCCCAGGTTTGGTGGTGGCTACACCTTC

j_call: TRBJ2-7
d_call: .
clone_size: .
v_call: TRBV28
cdr3_aa: CASSLGGASYEQYF
cdr3_nt: TGTGCCAGCAGTTTAGGTGGGGCCTCCTACGAGCAGTACTTC

j_call: TRBJ1-6
d_call: .
clone_size: .
v_call: TRBV7-3
cdr3_aa: CASSLGGHLDPLHF
cdr3_nt: TGTGCCAGCAGCTTAGGGGGACACTTAGATCCCCTCCACTTT

j_call: TRBJ2-1
d_call: .
clone_size: .
v_call: TRBV6-1
cdr3_aa: CASSGPPGSSYNEQFF
cdr3_nt: TGTGCCAGCAGTGGGCCACCGGGAAGCTCCTACAATGAGCAGTTCTTC

j_call: TRBJ2-1
d_call: .
clone_size: .
v_call: TRBV28
cdr3_aa: CASSEGADEQFF
cdr3_nt: TGTGCCAGCTCGGAAGGGGCTGATGAGCAGTTCTTC

j_call: TRBJ2-3
d_call: TRBD2
clone_size: .
v_call: TRBV4-1
cdr3_aa: CASQPGAGGTDTQYF
cdr3_nt: TGCGCCAGTCAGCCTGGAGCGGGGGGCACAGATACGCAGTATTTT

j_call: TRBJ2-7
d_call: .
clone_size: once
v_call: TRBV4-2
cdr3_aa: CASSQTGRSYEQYF
cdr3_nt: TGTGCCAGCAGCCAGACAGGGAGGTCCTACGAGCAGTACTTC

j_call: TRBJ2-5
d_call: .
clone_size: .
v_call: TRBV7-8
cdr3_aa: CASSPWTKGETQYF
cdr3_nt: TGTGCCAGCAGCCCCTGGACTAAAGGCGAGACCCAGTACTTC

j_call: TRBJ2-1
d_call: TRBD1
clone_size: .
v_call: TRBV7-3
cdr3_aa: CASSPGQGSYNEQFF
cdr3_nt: TGTGCCAGCAGCCCCGGACAGGGCTCCTACAATGAGCAGTTCTTC

j_call: TRBJ2-5
d_call: .
clone_size: .
v_call: TRBV6-1
cdr3_aa: CASTGETQYF
cdr3_nt: TGTGCCAGCACAGGGGAGACCCAGTACTTC

j_call: TRBJ1-4
d_call: TRBD1
clone_size: .
v_call: TRBV5-1
cdr3_aa: CASSLNPPTGGLNEKLFF
cdr3_nt: TGCGCCAGCAGCTTGAACCCCCCCACAGGGGGCTTGAATGAAAAACTGTTTTTT

j_call: TRBJ1-1
d_call: .
clone_size: .
v_call: TRBV30
cdr3_aa: CAWSAGPSTEAFF
cdr3_nt: TGTGCCTGGAGTGCGGGTCCGAGCACTGAAGCTTTCTTT

j_call: TRBJ2-3
d_call: TRBD1
clone_size: .
v_call: TRBV7-6
cdr3_aa: CASSYRTGPDTQYF
cdr3_nt: TGTGCCAGCAGCTACCGGACAGGGCCAGATACGCAGTATTTT

j_call: TRBJ1-1
d_call: .
clone_size: .
v_call: TRBV6-1
cdr3_aa: CASSEGPAGMVNTEAFF
cdr3_nt: TGTGCCAGCAGTGAAGGACCGGCGGGAATGGTGAACACTGAAGCTTTCTTT

j_call: TRBJ2-2
d_call: TRBD1
clone_size: .
v_call: TRBV7-6
cdr3_aa: CASRRGQGNTGELFF
cdr3_nt: TGTGCCAGCAGGAGGGGACAGGGGAACACCGGGGAGCTGTTTTTT

j_call: TRBJ2-5
d_call: .
clone_size: .
v_call: TRBV30
cdr3_aa: CAWALRGAQETQYF
cdr3_nt: TGTGCCTGGGCCTTAAGGGGTGCTCAAGAGACCCAGTACTTC

j_call: TRBJ2-7
d_call: .
clone_size: .
v_call: TRBV4-1
cdr3_aa: CASSQPEAVSGTTSYEQYF
cdr3_nt: TGCGCCAGCAGCCAACCTGAAGCGGTAAGCGGAACTACCTCCTACGAGCAGTACTTC